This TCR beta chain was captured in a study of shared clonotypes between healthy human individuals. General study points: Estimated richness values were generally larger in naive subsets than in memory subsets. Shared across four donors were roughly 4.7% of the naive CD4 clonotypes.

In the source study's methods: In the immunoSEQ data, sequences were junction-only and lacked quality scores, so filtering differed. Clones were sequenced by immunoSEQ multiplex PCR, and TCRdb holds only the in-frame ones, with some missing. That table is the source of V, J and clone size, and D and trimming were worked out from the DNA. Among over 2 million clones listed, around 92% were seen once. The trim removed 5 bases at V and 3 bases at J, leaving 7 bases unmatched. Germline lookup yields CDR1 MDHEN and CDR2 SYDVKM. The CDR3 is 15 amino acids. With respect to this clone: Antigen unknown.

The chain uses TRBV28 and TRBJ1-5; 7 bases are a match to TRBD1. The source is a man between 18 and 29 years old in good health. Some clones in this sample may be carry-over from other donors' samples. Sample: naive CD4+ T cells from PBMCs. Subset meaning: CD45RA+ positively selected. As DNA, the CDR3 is TGTGCCAGCAGTGGGACAGCTTTTTACAATCAGCCCCAGCATTTT. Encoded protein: CASSGTAFYNQPQHF.